This T cell receptor (beta chain) was identified in a study of CD8 T cells in Susac syndrome. This clonotype has just one count. J was trimmed by 4 bases and V by 5 bases; bases with no gene match: 11. Germline loops: CDR1 SGHNT, CDR2 YENEEA. The CDR3 is 18 amino acids. Negative isolation was used for CD8+ and CD4+ T cells, and FACS enrichment was applied to TEMRA cells. When the RNA was reverse transcribed, random hexamers were used with an input of about 0.5 to 1 ug. TCRdb called the immunoSEQ multiplex PCR reads again in MiXCR, with one record for every CDR3 protein. The data show 250,000 to 300,000 distinct CDR3 sequences, with over 75% seen just once and 0.18% held by the top ten.

This clonotype originated in a human donor with multiple sclerosis. This chain connects TRBV11-3 to TRBJ2-1; 13 positions agree with TRBD2. The material sequenced was CD8+ T cells from PBMCs. CDR3 sequence reads: CASSPGLAGAGTYNEQFF. The CDR3 bases are TGTGCCAGCAGCCCCGGACTAGCGGGAGCAGGGACATACAATGAGCAGTTCTTC.